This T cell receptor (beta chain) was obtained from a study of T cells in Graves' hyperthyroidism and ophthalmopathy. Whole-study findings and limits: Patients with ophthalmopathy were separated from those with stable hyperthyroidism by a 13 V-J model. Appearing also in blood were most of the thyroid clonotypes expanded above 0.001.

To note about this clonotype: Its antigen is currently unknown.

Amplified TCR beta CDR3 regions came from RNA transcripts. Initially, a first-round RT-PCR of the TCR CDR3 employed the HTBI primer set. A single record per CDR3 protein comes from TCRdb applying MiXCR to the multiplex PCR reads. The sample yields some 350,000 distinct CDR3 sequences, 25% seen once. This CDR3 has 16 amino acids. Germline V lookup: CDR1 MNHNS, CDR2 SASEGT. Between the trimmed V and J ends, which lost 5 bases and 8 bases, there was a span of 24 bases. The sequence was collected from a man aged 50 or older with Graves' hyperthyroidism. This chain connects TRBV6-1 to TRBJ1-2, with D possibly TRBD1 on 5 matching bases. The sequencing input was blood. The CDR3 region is CASSPDLSGRLQGYTF. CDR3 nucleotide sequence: TGTGCCAGCAGTCCAGACCTCTCAGGGAGACTTCAGGGCTACACCTTC.